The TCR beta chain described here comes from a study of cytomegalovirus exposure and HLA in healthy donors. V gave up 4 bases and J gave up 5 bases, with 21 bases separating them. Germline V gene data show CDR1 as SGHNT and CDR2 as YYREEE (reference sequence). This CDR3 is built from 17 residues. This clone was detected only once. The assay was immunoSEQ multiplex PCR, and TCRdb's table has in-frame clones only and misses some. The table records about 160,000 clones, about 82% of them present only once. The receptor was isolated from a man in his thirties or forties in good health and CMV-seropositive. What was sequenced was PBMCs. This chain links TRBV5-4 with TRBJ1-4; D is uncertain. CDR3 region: CASSPGVFESNNEKLFF. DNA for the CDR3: TGTGCCAGCAGCCCCGGGGTATTTGAGTCTAACAATGAAAAACTGTTTTTT.